The T cell receptor beta chain described here comes from a study of neurological immune-mediated disorders. Study-level points and caveats: Private repertoires in all groups were suggested by the finding that expanded clones across subjects shared no CDR3 amino acid sequences.

2 million PBMCs stored at -80 C were the source of the unsorted libraries. Trimming at V came to 5 bases and at J to 1 base, leaving 4 bases not matched to a gene. The CDR3 loop spans 14 amino acids. Germline lookup yields CDR1 MNHEY and CDR2 SMNVEV (reference sequence). The method for making cDNA was 5'RACE, and it used 10-nucleotide random UMIs. Over 200 million TCR-beta sequences from 15-18 subjects came from every sequencing run. Via MiXCR, TCRdb re-called the 5' RACE reads, giving one row per CDR3 protein. The sample consists of roughly 32,000 distinct CDR3 sequences, 3% to 4% of them appearing once. This clonotype was found many times. The antigen is undetermined.

The material sequenced was PBMCs. This chain links TRBV27 with TRBJ1-1, with 7 positions matching TRBD1. This receptor was obtained from a young man with multiple sclerosis. CDR3 protein: CASSRGQANTEAFF. The DNA for the CDR3 is TGTGCCAGCAGTCGCGGACAGGCGAACACTGAAGCTTTCTTT.